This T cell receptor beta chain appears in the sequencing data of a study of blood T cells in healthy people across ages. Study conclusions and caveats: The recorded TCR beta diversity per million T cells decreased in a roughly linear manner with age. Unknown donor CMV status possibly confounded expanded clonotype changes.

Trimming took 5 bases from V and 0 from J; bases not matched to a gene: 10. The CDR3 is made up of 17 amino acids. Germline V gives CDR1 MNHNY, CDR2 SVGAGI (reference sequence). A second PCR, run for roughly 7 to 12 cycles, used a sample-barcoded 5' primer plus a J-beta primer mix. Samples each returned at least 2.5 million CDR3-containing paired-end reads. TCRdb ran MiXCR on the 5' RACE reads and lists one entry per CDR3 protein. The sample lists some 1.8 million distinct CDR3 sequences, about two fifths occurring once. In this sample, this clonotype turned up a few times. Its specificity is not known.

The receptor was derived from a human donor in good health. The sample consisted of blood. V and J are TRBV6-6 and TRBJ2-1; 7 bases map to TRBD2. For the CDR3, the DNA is TGTGCCAGCAGTAAACCACCGACTAGCACCTCCTACAATGAGCAGTTCTTC. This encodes CASSKPPTSTSYNEQFF.